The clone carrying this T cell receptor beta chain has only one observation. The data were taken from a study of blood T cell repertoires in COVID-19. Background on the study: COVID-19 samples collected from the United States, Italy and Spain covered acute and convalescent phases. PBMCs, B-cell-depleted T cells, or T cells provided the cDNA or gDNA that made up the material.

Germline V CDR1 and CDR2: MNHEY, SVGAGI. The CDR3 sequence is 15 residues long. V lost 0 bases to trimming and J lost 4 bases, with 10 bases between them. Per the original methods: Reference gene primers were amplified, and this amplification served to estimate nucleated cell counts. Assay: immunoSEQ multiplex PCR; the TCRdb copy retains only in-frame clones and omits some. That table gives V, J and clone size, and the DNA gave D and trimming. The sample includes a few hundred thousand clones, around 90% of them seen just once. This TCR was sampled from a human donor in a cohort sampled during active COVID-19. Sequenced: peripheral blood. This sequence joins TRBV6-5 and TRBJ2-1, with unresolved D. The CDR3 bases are TGTGCCAGCAGTTACTCATGGGCAGCATACAATGAGCAGTTCTTC. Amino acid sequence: CASSYSWAAYNEQFF.